This T cell receptor (beta chain) is from a study of cytomegalovirus exposure and HLA in healthy donors. CDR3 length: 13 residues. The PCR employed 60 Vbeta primers together with 13 Jbeta primers. Only in-frame clones appear in the TCRdb table, and some are missing; sequencing was by immunoSEQ multiplex PCR. The sample records under 250,000 clones, over 80% being singletons. This chain uses TRBV21-1 with TRBJ1-2; the table gives TRBD1 as D, unverified against the DNA. TRBV21-1 is flagged as a pseudogene. The specimen sequenced was PBMCs. The receptor was derived from a boy younger than 10 in good health and CMV-seronegative. The DNA for the CDR3 is TGTGCCAGCAGCCCCTGGGCAGGGGATGGCTACACCTTC. Translated, it gives CASSPWAGDGYTF.